Below are 30 T cell receptor beta chains sequenced from a single sample in a study of tumor-infiltrating lymphocytes in localized non-small cell lung cancer. TCRdb's copy holds only in-frame clones and misses some; the assay was immunoSEQ multiplex PCR. The table records roughly 13,000 clones, 70% to 85% of them present only once. What was sequenced was uninvolved lung tissue not adjacent to the tumor. Receptors were obtained from a human donor with non-small cell lung cancer.

The chain employs TRBV5-1 and TRBJ1-6; D not resolved. Germline CDR1 SGHRS, CDR2 YFSETQ. Trimming stripped 0 bases from V and 6 bases from J, with 10 bases between. This CDR3 spans 15 amino acids. CDR3 protein: CASSLGASVNSPLHF. In DNA, the CDR3 is TGCGCCAGCAGCTTGGGGGCGTCCGTTAATTCACCCCTCCACTTT. The variable domain in full, with the rest retrieved from reference TRBV5-1 and TRBJ1-6, is KAGVTQTPRYLIKTRGQQVTLSCSPISGHRSVSWYQQTPGQGLQFLFEYFSETQRNKGNFPGRFSGRQFSNSRSEMNVSTLELGDSALYLCASSLGASVNSPLHFGNGTRLTVT.

J is TRBJ2-7 and V is TRBV18; possibly TRBD2 for D (5 bases). The CDR3 length is 14 residues. Germline loops: CDR1 KGHSH, CDR2 LQKENI. Trimming pared 5 bases from V and 7 bases from J, leaving 18 bases between. The CDR3 DNA is TGTGCCAGCTCATACGACATGAGGGCTCGAGAGCAGTACTTC. It is translated as CASSYDMRAREQYF. Drawing the rest from reference TRBV18 and TRBJ2-7, the complete variable domain is NAGVMQNPRHLVRRRGQEARLRCSPMKGHSHVYWYRQLPEEGLKFMVYLQKENIIDESGMPKERFSAEFPKEGPSILRIQQVVRGDSAAYFCASSYDMRAREQYFGPGTRLTVT.

The chain employs TRBV5-4 and TRBJ1-6; the match to TRBD1 covers 9 bases. This CDR3 contains 17 residues. Germline V CDR1 and CDR2: SGHNT, YYREEE (reference sequence). J gave up 4 bases and V 4 bases, and 9 bases lay outside the gene matches. CDR3 sequence: CASSPSVGQGYNSPLHF. For the CDR3, the DNA is TGTGCCAGCAGCCCGTCTGTGGGACAGGGTTATAATTCACCCCTCCACTTT.

This rearrangement joins TRBV5-6 to TRBJ2-7, with 7 bases identical to TRBD2. V shed 4 bases, J shed 3 bases, and the junction held 7 bases outside the gene matches. The CDR3 consists of 14 residues. CDR1 is SGHDT and CDR2 is YYEEEE in the germline V gene. The CDR3 here is CASSPGGNGYEQYF. For the CDR3, the DNA is TGTGCCAGCAGCCCGGGGGGAAACGGCTACGAGCAGTACTTC.

The V and J genes are TRBV7-9 and TRBJ1-1; D not certain. Germline V gene lookup returns CDR1 SEHNR and CDR2 FQNEAQ (reference sequence). The CDR3 extends over 13 amino acids. The V and J ends lost 5 bases and 1 base respectively, with 8 bases between them. CDR3 bases: TGTGCCAGCAGCCAGGCAGGGAACACTGAAGCTTTCTTT. This encodes CASSQAGNTEAFF.

The V gene is TRBV19, the J gene TRBJ2-5, with TRBD2 as a possible D gene (6 bases). The CDR3 has 14 residues. The germline V gene encodes CDR1 LNHDA and CDR2 SQIVND (reference sequence). Trimming took off 5 bases at V and 2 bases at J, with 12 bases between the two ends. CDR3 loop: CASSPRDSQETQYF. In DNA form, the CDR3 reads TGTGCCAGTAGTCCCCGGGACTCACAAGAGACCCAGTACTTC.

The gene calls are TRBV7-2 and TRBJ1-1; D ambiguous. Germline lookup yields CDR1 SGHTA and CDR2 FQGNSA. V dropped 6 bases and J dropped 2 bases, with 10 bases sitting between them. The CDR3 consists of 13 residues. The CDR3: CASRLTPNTEAFF. CDR3 coding DNA: TGTGCCAGCAGGCTGACACCCAACACTGAAGCTTTCTTT. Filled out from reference TRBV7-2 and TRBJ1-1, the complete variable domain reads GAGVSQSPSNKVTEKGKDVELRCDPISGHTALYWYRQSLGQGLEFLIYFQGNSAPDKSGLPSDRFSAERTGGSVSTLTIQRTQQEDSAVYLCASRLTPNTEAFFGQGTRLTVV.

The V call is TRBV7-2, the J call TRBJ1-6, with D hard to call. The V end lost 0 bases, the J end lost 6 bases, and 6 bases lay between the germline ends. This CDR3 has 14 amino acids. Germline CDR1 and CDR2: SGHTA and FQGNSA. The CDR3 DNA follows: TGTGCCAGCAGCTTAGCGGTCACTAATTCACCCCTCCACTTT. Protein: CASSLAVTNSPLHF.

The rearrangement links TRBV10-3 to TRBJ1-5; 8 nucleotides agree with TRBD1. Germline trimming cut 2 bases from V and 4 bases from J; bases unmatched to any gene: 7. The CDR3 loop spans 16 amino acids. The V gene's germline CDR1 is ENHRY and CDR2 SYGVKD. CDR3 region: CAISEADRDRNQPQHF. The DNA for the CDR3 is TGTGCCATCAGTGAGGCAGACCGGGACAGGAATCAGCCCCAGCATTTT.

J is TRBJ1-5 and V is TRBV5-5; D is uncertain. Germline CDR1 SGHKS, CDR2 YYEKEE (reference sequence). Trimming pared 0 bases from V and 4 bases from J, leaving 11 bases between. CDR3 length equals 15 residues. The chain's CDR3 is CASSLASSANQPQHF. Written as DNA, the CDR3 is TGTGCCAGCAGCTTGGCTTCATCAGCGAATCAGCCCCAGCATTTT.

The chain employs TRBV19 and TRBJ1-2; perhaps TRBD1 as D (6 bases). Germline assignment: CDR1 LNHDA and CDR2 SQIVND (reference sequence). Trimming removed 5 bases at V and 3 bases at J, with 19 bases between. The CDR3 is 16 amino acids. The CDR3 here is CASSLSGKPGDYGYTF. The DNA for the CDR3 is TGTGCCAGTAGTCTCTCAGGAAAACCAGGGGACTATGGCTACACCTTC.

The chain carries TRBV29-1 and TRBJ2-3; TRBD2 matches at 10 bases. The V gene's germline CDR1 is SQVTM and CDR2 ANQGSEA. The CDR3 runs 14 residues. Losses at the gene ends were 5 bases for V and 2 bases for J; bases not matched to a gene: 4. CDR3 in amino acids: CSVSGGAPTDTQYF. The CDR3 DNA sequence: TGCAGCGTTAGCGGGGGGGCCCCCACAGATACGCAGTATTTT.

The chain is built from TRBV5-4 and TRBJ1-2; no reliable D call. The CDR3 loop spans 13 amino acids. Germline-derived CDR1 and CDR2 are SGHNT and YYREEE (reference sequence). The ends were cut back, 0 bases at V and 4 bases at J, with 7 bases in the middle. The CDR3 DNA sequence: TGTGCCAGCAGCTTGGATTGGGTCTATGGCTACACCTTC. Encoded protein: CASSLDWVYGYTF.

The V gene is TRBV7-3, the J gene TRBJ1-2, with TRBD1 as a possible D gene (5 bases). The CDR3 spans 14 residues. The germline V gene has CDR1 SGHTA and CDR2 FQGTGA. Trimming pared 2 bases from V and 8 bases from J, leaving 15 bases between. For the CDR3, the DNA is TGTGCCAGCAGCTTAGTAAGGGACTCTCTAGGCTACACCTTC. Its protein product is CASSLVRDSLGYTF.

V and J are TRBV27 and TRBJ1-5; TRBD1 matches 7 bases. Trimming removed 6 bases from V and 5 bases from J; junction bases left unmatched: 4. The V gene's germline CDR1 is MNHEY and CDR2 SMNVEV (reference sequence). The CDR3 covers 13 residues. CDR3 bases: TGTGCCAGCAGGCAGGGGGTCTATCAGCCCCAGCATTTT. It is translated as CASRQGVYQPQHF.

As DNA, the CDR3 is TGCGCCAGCAGCCAAGGGATCCGCGGACAGGGTAACTATGGCTACACCTTC. Protein sequence: CASSQGIRGQGNYGYTF. V and J are TRBV4-1 and TRBJ1-2, with TRBD1 matching over 8 bases. In germline, CDR1 is MGHRA, CDR2 YSYEKL. The V segment lost 1 base and the J segment 1 base; nucleotides outside the gene matches: 8. This CDR3 region has 17 residues.

The rearrangement links TRBV7-2 to TRBJ2-3; tentative D call: TRBD2 (7 bases). Trimming pared 5 bases from V and 5 bases from J, leaving 17 bases between. This CDR3 region has 15 residues. Per germline, CDR1 SGHTA and CDR2 FQGNSA. CDR3 in amino acids: CASSGGRGRGDTQYF. In DNA, the CDR3 is TGTGCCAGCAGCGGTGGGCGGGGGCGGGGAGATACGCAGTATTTT.

V is TRBV21-1 and J is TRBJ1-3; the D call in the table, TRBD1, was not verified against the DNA. TRBV21-1 corresponds to a pseudogene. The CDR3 length is 16 residues. The CDR3 reads CASSKVMTASGNTIYF. Here the CDR3 DNA reads TGTGCCAGCAGCAAAGTAATGACAGCCTCTGGAAACACCATATATTTT.

The CDR3 DNA follows: TGTGCCAGCAGTTCGGGACAGGTTGAAAAACTGTTTTTT. It is translated as CASSSGQVEKLFF. This sequence joins TRBV27 and TRBJ1-4, with TRBD1 matching 8 bases. Germline V CDR1 and CDR2: MNHEY, SMNVEV (reference sequence). The CDR3 is 13 amino acids. Unmatched junction bases numbered 2, after V lost 4 bases and J lost 7 bases.

Sample share makes this clone medium-sized. The chain combines TRBV19 with TRBJ1-6; D gene unclear. The V end lost 4 bases, the J end lost 0 bases, and 13 bases lay between the germline ends. The germline V gene has CDR1 LNHDA and CDR2 SQIVND (reference sequence). This CDR3 spans 17 amino acids. This chain's CDR3 is CASSRALASSYNSPLHF. The DNA for the CDR3 is TGTGCCAGTAGTAGGGCGTTGGCTAGCTCCTATAATTCACCCCTCCACTTT.

The V call is TRBV7-8, the J call TRBJ1-3; possible D gene TRBD1, 5 bases. V was pared by 0 bases and J by 2 bases, with 11 bases between. The CDR3 runs 16 residues. CDR1 and CDR2 from the germline V gene are SGHVS and FQNEAQ. The CDR3 loop is CASSLALGRAGNTIYF. CDR3 nucleotides: TGTGCCAGCAGCTTAGCGCTTGGCAGGGCTGGAAACACCATATATTTT.

The gene calls are TRBV29-1 and TRBJ1-5, with D hard to call. Germline CDR1 reads SQVTM; CDR2 reads ANQGSEA. The CDR3 loop spans 13 amino acids. Trimming took off 6 bases at V and 2 bases at J, with 11 bases between the two ends. This CDR3 reads CSVSLQGNQPQHF. DNA for the CDR3: TGCAGCGTCTCTCTTCAAGGCAATCAGCCCCAGCATTTT.

This rearrangement joins TRBV5-1 to TRBJ2-3; D gene uncertain. Between the trimmed V and J ends, which lost 4 bases and 4 bases, there was a span of 16 bases. CDR3 length equals 15 residues. The germline CDR1 and CDR2 sequences are SGHRS and YFSETQ. DNA for the CDR3: TGCGCCAGCAGCCCTGGCCCGGGTCGGGCAGATACGCAGTATTTT. Protein sequence: CASSPGPGRADTQYF.

A single count supports this clone. The rearrangement joins TRBV9 to TRBJ1-3, with TRBD1 matching over 9 bases. The CDR3 consists of 18 residues. J lost 4 bases, V lost 4 bases, and 15 bases had no gene match. CDR1 SGDLS and CDR2 YYNGEE come from the germline V gene. CDR3 DNA sequence: TGTGCCAGCAGCCCAGTGGGACAGGGAACTCTCCGGGGAAACACCATATATTTT. As protein: CASSPVGQGTLRGNTIYF. Full variable domain (outside the CDR3, taken from reference TRBV9 and TRBJ1-3): DSGVTQTPKHLITATGQRVTLRCSPRSGDLSVYWYQQSLDQGLQFLIQYYNGEERAKGNILERFSAQQFPDLHSELNLSSLELGDSALYFCASSPVGQGTLRGNTIYFGEGSWLTVV.

This chain links TRBV7-2 with TRBJ2-7, with D possibly TRBD1 on 7 matching bases. The CDR3 extends over 16 amino acids. Trimming removed 5 bases from V and 3 bases from J, with 20 bases in between. CDR1 and CDR2 from the germline V gene are SGHTA and FQGNSA. The CDR3 region has the DNA TGTGCCAGCAGCCAGCGGGTAGGGACAGAGGACTACGAGCAGTACTTC. This encodes CASSQRVGTEDYEQYF.

The V call is TRBV21-1, the J call TRBJ1-1; TRBD1, the D gene given by the table, was not confirmed from the DNA. TRBV21-1 is a recognized pseudogene. This CDR3 has 14 residues. For the CDR3, the DNA is TGTGCCAGCATTCCAGGGGCGCACCGCACTGAAGCTTTCTTT. Translation gives CASIPGAHRTEAFF.

CDR3 protein: CASSQATGGGYGYTF. In DNA form, the CDR3 reads TGCGCCAGCAGCCAGGCGACAGGGGGAGGCTATGGCTACACCTTC. The chain uses TRBV4-3 and TRBJ1-2; 9 bases agree with TRBD1. Unmatched junction bases numbered 6, after V lost 3 bases and J lost 4 bases. Germline lookup yields CDR1 LGHNA and CDR2 YSLEER. The CDR3 spans 15 residues.

The rearrangement uses TRBV4-1 and TRBJ1-5; no reliable D call. The germline V gene encodes CDR1 MGHRA and CDR2 YSYEKL. This CDR3 is 16 amino acids long. The V end lost 2 bases, the J end lost 4 bases, and 15 bases lay between the germline ends. The CDR3, as DNA: TGCGCCAGCAGCCAAAATCCGGGGATGGCAAATCAGCCCCAGCATTTT. Translation: CASSQNPGMANQPQHF.

The rearrangement uses TRBV5-4 and TRBJ1-2, with 7 bases matching TRBD1. The CDR3 spans 14 residues. Unmatched junction bases numbered 2, after V lost 1 base and J lost 2 bases. Germline V gene data show CDR1 as SGHNT and CDR2 as YYREEE (reference sequence). The CDR3 DNA reads as TGTGCCAGCAGCTTGAAGGGGGCCAACTATGGCTACACCTTC. This sequence encodes CASSLKGANYGYTF.

This rearrangement joins TRBV7-2 to TRBJ2-3, with unresolved D. This CDR3 is built from 14 residues. The ends were cut back, 5 bases at V and 6 bases at J, with 15 bases in the middle. Per germline, CDR1 SGHTA and CDR2 FQGNSA. CDR3 loop: CASSPGFGPDTQYF. CDR3 DNA: TGTGCCAGCAGCCCCGGCTTCGGGCCCGATACGCAGTATTTT. The entire variable domain, with the rest obtained from reference TRBV7-2 and TRBJ2-3, is as follows: GAGVSQSPSNKVTEKGKDVELRCDPISGHTALYWYRQSLGQGLEFLIYFQGNSAPDKSGLPSDRFSAERTGGSVSTLTIQRTQQEDSAVYLCASSPGFGPDTQYFGPGTRLTVL.